This entry features one TCR beta chain sequence. Its specificity is not known. This sample was included in a study of T-cell memory formation after mild COVID-19. Study context: Clustering of TCRs was largely donor specific. Whole-study results and caveats: Contracting CD4+ clones were located mainly in CM and EM, and CD8+ clones in EMRA.

CDR3 length equals 16 residues. Trimming took 4 bases from V and 0 from J, leaving 14 bases between them. Germline-derived CDR1 and CDR2 are SGHRS and YFSETQ. One entry per CDR3 protein results from TCRdb running MiXCR on the 5' RACE reads. The sample has about 320,000 distinct CDR3 sequences, 14% seen once; the top ten hold around a fifth. The chain employs TRBV5-1 and TRBJ2-1; D may be TRBD1 or TRBD2 (6 bases each). The sequenced sample was PBMCs or a T cell subset sorted from them (not recorded which). The origin of this receptor is a man between 18 and 35 years old who had mild COVID-19 (a few samples of this study predate the infection). Cell type and time point are not known. As DNA, the CDR3 is TGCGCCAGCAGCCACAGGGACTTCAGCTCCTACAATGAGCAGTTCTTC. Translating it yields CASSHRDFSSYNEQFF.